These 13 T cell receptor beta chains originate from one sample sequenced in a study of OX40 agonist ivuxolimab in advanced cancers. Receptor amplification or capture employed the immunoSEQ multiplex PCR assay. The source is immuneACCESS, and TCRdb retained only in-frame sequences with V and J called. Part of the clones is not carried over; for the studies checked, unresolved V genes explain less than half of this, and the remainder is unexplained. This sample lists 80,000 to 100,000 clones; around 94% were detected once. The leading ten clones occupy around 0.25% of the sample. The sample here was CD4+ or CD8+ T cells sorted from blood, taken in a trial of the OX40 agonist ivuxolimab. Receptors originate from an adult with an advanced solid tumor such as melanoma, head and neck, liver or kidney cancer.

V is TRBV6-1 and J is TRBJ2-3; D remains ambiguous. Germline V gene data show CDR1 as MNHNS and CDR2 as SASEGT. V lost 2 bases to trimming and J lost 3 bases, with 6 bases between them. CDR3 length equals 13 residues. The CDR3 protein is CASSEQQTDTQYF. CDR3 nucleotides: TGTGCCAGCAGTGAACAACAGACAGATACGCAGTATTTT.

This chain uses TRBV30 with TRBJ1-4; D gene uncertain. The germline V gene encodes CDR1 GTSNPN and CDR2 SVGIG (reference sequence). V was cut by 2 bases and J by 6 bases, with 10 bases left in between. The length of the CDR3 is 13 residues. This CDR3 is CAWSPYSDEKLFF. CDR3 DNA sequence: TGTGCCTGGAGTCCGTACAGTGATGAAAAACTGTTTTTT.

The genes are TRBV19 and TRBJ1-6; D is unclear. The germline V gene has CDR1 LNHDA and CDR2 SQIVND (reference sequence). V gave up 6 bases and J gave up 6 bases, with 12 bases separating them. This CDR3 comprises 14 residues. The CDR3 reads CASSTEGFNSPLHF. The CDR3 DNA sequence: TGTGCCAGTAGCACTGAGGGCTTTAATTCACCCCTCCACTTT.

This rearrangement joins TRBV28 to TRBJ2-1; maybe TRBD2 (6 bases). V was pared by 5 bases and J by 8 bases, with 16 bases between. The CDR3 spans 14 residues. Germline values: CDR1 MDHEN, CDR2 SYDVKM. The CDR3 coding sequence is TGTGCCAGCAGTCTACCGGGGGAGAGGGATGAGCAGTTCTTC. It yields the protein CASSLPGERDEQFF.

The CDR3 DNA reads TGTGCCAGCAGGCGGGACAGGGGGCGGACTGAAGCTTTCTTT. It translates to CASRRDRGRTEAFF. The chain has TRBV6-5 and TRBJ1-1; 12 bases map to TRBD1. J lost 5 bases, V lost 6 bases, and 4 bases had no gene match. Per germline, CDR1 MNHEY and CDR2 SVGAGI. The CDR3 contains 14 residues.

The chain joins TRBV5-1 to TRBJ2-1; tentative D call: TRBD1 (6 bases). Trimming took off 1 base at V and 2 bases at J, with 7 bases between the two ends. Germline V CDR1 and CDR2: SGHRS, YFSETQ. The CDR3 runs to 14 residues. The CDR3 bases are TGCGCCAGCAGCTTGCCAGGGGCCTACAATGAGCAGTTCTTC. It is translated as CASSLPGAYNEQFF.

J is TRBJ2-1 and V is TRBV28, with 10 nucleotides matching TRBD1. CDR3 length: 15 residues. The V segment lost 5 bases and the J segment 7 bases; nucleotides outside the gene matches: 8. Germline V gives CDR1 MDHEN, CDR2 SYDVKM. CDR3 in amino acids: CASSLSGTGANEQFF. As DNA, the CDR3 is TGTGCCAGCAGTCTATCCGGGACAGGGGCGAATGAGCAGTTCTTC.

The genes are TRBV30 and TRBJ1-3; D unresolved. The CDR3 runs 16 residues. With 0 bases removed from V and 0 bases from J, the gap between germline ends came to 12 bases. The germline V gene has CDR1 GTSNPN and CDR2 SVGIG (reference sequence). The CDR3 region is CAWSVLRASSGNTIYF. The DNA of the CDR3 is TGTGCCTGGAGTGTTCTCAGAGCCAGCTCTGGAAACACCATATATTTT.

A single count supports this clone. The rearrangement joins TRBV2 to TRBJ2-5; perhaps TRBD2 as D (7 bases). Trimming cost V 8 bases and J 2 bases, with 15 bases left between them. CDR3 length: 14 residues. Looked up from germline, CDR1 is SNHLY and CDR2 is FYNNEI. The DNA for the CDR3 is TGTGCCAGCTGGTTAGGGGGGGCTCAAGAGACCCAGTACTTC. It yields the protein CASWLGGAQETQYF. Full variable domain (remainder filled in from reference TRBV2 and TRBJ2-5): EPEVTQTPSHQVTQMGQEVILRCVPISNHLYFYWYRQILGQKVEFLVSFYNNEISEKSEIFDDQFSVERPDGSNFTLKIRSTKLEDSAMYFCASWLGGAQETQYFGPGTRLLVL.

In its sample, this clone was seen once. The chain is built from TRBV6-5 and TRBJ1-4; D not resolved. This CDR3 region has 11 residues. Trimming took 6 bases from V and 4 from J, leaving 3 bases between them. CDR1 is MNHEY and CDR2 is SVGAGI in the germline V gene. CDR3 sequence: CASRGNEKLFF. For the CDR3, the DNA is TGTGCCAGCAGGGGTAATGAAAAACTGTTTTTT.

The CDR3 DNA reads TGTGCCAGCAGCCGAGACGGGGTTGGCTACACCTTC. Its protein is CASSRDGVGYTF. The rearrangement joins TRBV9 to TRBJ1-2; D uncertain. The length of the CDR3 is 12 residues. Germline lookup yields CDR1 SGDLS and CDR2 YYNGEE. Trimming stripped 4 bases from V and 7 bases from J, with 11 bases between. Full variable domain (remainder filled in from reference TRBV9 and TRBJ1-2): DSGVTQTPKHLITATGQRVTLRCSPRSGDLSVYWYQQSLDQGLQFLIQYYNGEERAKGNILERFSAQQFPDLHSELNLSSLELGDSALYFCASSRDGVGYTFGSGTRLTVV.

The chain is built from TRBV7-9 and TRBJ2-2; D remains unclear. CDR1 is SEHNR and CDR2 is FQNEAQ in the germline V gene (reference sequence). V lost 5 bases and J 3 bases, leaving 7 bases between the germline ends. The CDR3 runs 13 residues. The CDR3 loop reads CASSPRHTGELFF. The CDR3 DNA reads as TGTGCCAGCAGCCCCAGACACACCGGGGAGCTGTTTTTT.

This clone appeared a single time. The CDR3 DNA reads as TGTGCCAGCAGTTACTCGACAGGGAACGGTCAGCCCCAGCATTTT. Protein: CASSYSTGNGQPQHF. The chain recombines TRBV6-7 with TRBJ1-5; the match to TRBD1 covers 7 bases. TRBV6-7 is reported as an ORF; its role is uncertain. This CDR3 is 15 amino acids long. The junction had 5 bases not matched to a gene; V was cut back by 0 bases and J by 6 bases.